A selection of T cell receptor beta chains follows, all from one sample in a study of graft-versus-host responses after intestinal transplantation. Measured with immunoSEQ multiplex PCR; TCRdb has only the in-frame clones, and not every one. Of around 1,800 clones listed, 70% to 90% are singletons. This material consisted of ileum tissue, taken 12 days after intestinal transplant. The source of these receptors is a human patient who received an intestinal transplant, so some T cells may come from the graft donor. Each CDR3 is given with its conserved first and last residue. A D gene is named only where the DNA matches it firmly. Size is stated for part of the rows, as once, few or many counts, or as a class when the clone is expanded.

CDR3 DNA,CDR3 protein,V gene,clone size,J gene,D gene
TGCAGCGCTTGGGGTGGGAGCCCCTACGAGCAGTACTTC,CSAWGGSPYEQYF,TRBV29-1,few,TRBJ2-7,-
TGTGCCACCAGAGGGACAGGGGACAATGAGCAGTTCTTC,CATRGTGDNEQFF,TRBV19,-,TRBJ2-1,TRBD1
TGTGCCAGTAGTATAACAGGGGGCAATCAGCCCCAGCATTTT,CASSITGGNQPQHF,TRBV19,-,TRBJ1-5,TRBD1
TGTGCCACCTCAGGGGGCGGCGAGACCCAGTACTTC,CATSGGGETQYF,TRBV28,few,TRBJ2-5,TRBD1
TGTGCCAGCAGCTTGGCGGCAGCCTCCTACAATGAGCAGTTCTTC,CASSLAAASYNEQFF,TRBV5-6,-,TRBJ2-1,-
TGTGCCAGCAGTCTGGACGAGATCTACGAGCAGTACTTC,CASSLDEIYEQYF,TRBV6-5,-,TRBJ2-7,-
TGTGCCAGCAGTTTCATTCTAGCGGGAGTCGGGTTTTTCGACAATGAGCAGTTCTTC,CASSFILAGVGFFDNEQFF,TRBV28,-,TRBJ2-1,TRBD2
TGTGCCAGCAGTTTATTAGGTGGGGGGGGTGGGAGGTCGAGGAATGAGCAGTTCTTC,CASSLLGGGGGRSRNEQFF,TRBV27,-,TRBJ2-1,TRBD2
TGTGCCAGCAGCCATCCCGGGACAGGGCACGACGAGCAGTACTTC,CASSHPGTGHDEQYF,TRBV7-9,-,TRBJ2-7,TRBD1
TGCAGCGTCCCGGCCCCCAACCTGACCTACAATGAGCAGTTCTTC,CSVPAPNLTYNEQFF,TRBV29-1,-,TRBJ2-1,-
TGTGCCAGCTCACCACCGGAGCTACAAGAGACCCAGTACTTC,CASSPPELQETQYF,TRBV18,-,TRBJ2-5,-
TGCGCCAGCAGCTTGTTTCCCGAGAAAGCCTACGAGCAGTACTTC,CASSLFPEKAYEQYF,TRBV5-1,-,TRBJ2-7,-
TGCAGCGTTGAATGGGGAATTAACACCGGGGAGCTGTTTTTT,CSVEWGINTGELFF,TRBV29-1,-,TRBJ2-2,-
TGTGCCAGTAGTGGACAGACCTCTGGAAACACCATATATTTT,CASSGQTSGNTIYF,TRBV19,few,TRBJ1-3,-
TGTGCCAGCAGACCCTGGACAGGGGCGTTTTACAATGAGCAGTTCTTC,CASRPWTGAFYNEQFF,TRBV21-1,-,TRBJ2-1,-
TGTGCCAGCAGCCCCCGGACTCGCGGCAATCAGCCCCAGCATTTT,CASSPRTRGNQPQHF,TRBV28,-,TRBJ1-5,-
TGCGCCAGCAGGCGGTCCCCGGGACAGGTGAGTGAAAAACTGTTTTTT,CASRRSPGQVSEKLFF,TRBV10-1,-,TRBJ1-4,TRBD1
TGTGCCAGCAGTTTATGGCGGCAGGGAAGCGAGCAGTACTTC,CASSLWRQGSEQYF,TRBV28,-,TRBJ2-7,-
TGCGCCAGCAGCCGGGACTTTCCACCGTACGAGCAGTACTTC,CASSRDFPPYEQYF,TRBV5-1,few,TRBJ2-7,-
TGTGCCAGCAGCCCAACCGGGACTAGCATCTACAATGAGCAGTTCTTC,CASSPTGTSIYNEQFF,TRBV7-9,-,TRBJ2-1,TRBD2
TGCGCCAGCAGCCAAGATGCAGAGAGGGGGAGTCGAGCTTTCTTT,CASSQDAERGSRAFF,TRBV4-3,-,TRBJ1-1,-
TGTGCCAGCAGCTGGATGAACACTGAAGCTTTCTTT,CASSWMNTEAFF,TRBV13,-,TRBJ1-1,-
TGTGCCATCAGTGAGTCGAAGGGGAGCTCTGGGGCCAACGTCCTGACTTTC,CAISESKGSSGANVLTF,TRBV10-3,once,TRBJ2-6,-
TGTGCCAGCAGCCTAGATACGGGGGGAGATACGCAGTATTTT,CASSLDTGGDTQYF,TRBV11-2,-,TRBJ2-3,TRBD2
TGTGCCAGCAGTTTTTGGAGCGGGACAGGGTGGTATGAGCAGTTCTTC,CASSFWSGTGWYEQFF,TRBV27,-,TRBJ2-1,TRBD1
TGTGCCAGCAGACCAGGGACAGGGGGTATCTACGAGCAGTACTTC,CASRPGTGGIYEQYF,TRBV7-2,-,TRBJ2-7,TRBD1
TGTGCCAGCACACCGGGAGAGGAGGATACGCAGTATTTT,CASTPGEEDTQYF,TRBV7-6,few,TRBJ2-3,-
TGTGCCAGCAGTTTAAATCCCGTGGGGGGGTCACCCCTCCACTTT,CASSLNPVGGSPLHF,TRBV28,-,TRBJ1-6,-
TGCGCCAGCAGCTTGGGAGGGAGTAACACAGATACGCAGTATTTT,CASSLGGSNTDTQYF,TRBV5-1,-,TRBJ2-3,-
TGTGCCAGCAGCTTGAAAGGAAGCGGACATGAGCAGTTCTTC,CASSLKGSGHEQFF,TRBV5-4,-,TRBJ2-1,-
TGTGCCAGCAGCTTACTAGCGGGCTACGAGCAGTACTTC,CASSLLAGYEQYF,TRBV7-3,-,TRBJ2-7,TRBD2
TGTGCCTGGAGTGTACAAAACACCGGGGAGCTGTTTTTT,CAWSVQNTGELFF,TRBV30,-,TRBJ2-2,-
TGTGCTAGTGAATCCGACTGGAGCTCTGGAAACACCATATATTTT,CASESDWSSGNTIYF,TRBV12-5,few,TRBJ1-3,-
TGTGCCAGCAGCCAAGATCGAGGTACCTACGAGCAGTACTTC,CASSQDRGTYEQYF,TRBV4-2,-,TRBJ2-7,-
TGTGCCAGCAGCCAAGATGCCTCGACAGGCTATGGCTACACCTTC,CASSQDASTGYGYTF,TRBV4-2,few,TRBJ1-2,-
TGTGCCATCAGTGTTTCAGGGGGAACTGAAGCTTTCTTT,CAISVSGGTEAFF,TRBV10-3,once,TRBJ1-1,TRBD1
TGTGCCAGCAGCAAAAAGGGGGACAGGGGATGGGAGACCCAGTACTTC,CASSKKGDRGWETQYF,TRBV21-1,-,TRBJ2-5,-
TGTGCCAGCTCACTCCGGGACAGGTATCGCACTGAAGCTTTCTTT,CASSLRDRYRTEAFF,TRBV18,-,TRBJ1-1,TRBD1
TGTGCCAGCAGCTTCAAGGGCGGGTTCGGCTATGGCTACACCTTC,CASSFKGGFGYGYTF,TRBV5-4,-,TRBJ1-2,-
TGTGCCAGCAGCTTAGATGGGGGAAACACCATATATTTT,CASSLDGGNTIYF,TRBV7-9,-,TRBJ1-3,-
TGTGCCAGCAGCTTAGACAAAACCTACGAGCAGTACTTC,CASSLDKTYEQYF,TRBV7-2,-,TRBJ2-7,-
TGCGCCAGCAGCCCAACGAGGCAGGGGGCTTACGAGCAGTACTTC,CASSPTRQGAYEQYF,TRBV4-1,-,TRBJ2-7,TRBD1